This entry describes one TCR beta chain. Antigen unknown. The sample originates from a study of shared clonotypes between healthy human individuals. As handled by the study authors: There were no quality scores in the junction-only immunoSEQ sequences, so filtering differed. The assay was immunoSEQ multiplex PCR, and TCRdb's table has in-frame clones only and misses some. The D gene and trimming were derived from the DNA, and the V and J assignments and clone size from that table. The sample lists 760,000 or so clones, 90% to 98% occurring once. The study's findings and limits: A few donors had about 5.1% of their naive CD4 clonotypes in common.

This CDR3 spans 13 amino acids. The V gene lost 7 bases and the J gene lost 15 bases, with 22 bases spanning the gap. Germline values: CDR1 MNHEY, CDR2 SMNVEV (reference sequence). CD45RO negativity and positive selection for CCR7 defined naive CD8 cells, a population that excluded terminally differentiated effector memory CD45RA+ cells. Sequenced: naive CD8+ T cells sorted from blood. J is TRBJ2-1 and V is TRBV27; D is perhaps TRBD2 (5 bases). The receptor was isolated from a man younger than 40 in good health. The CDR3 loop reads CASTQLPGLVAFF. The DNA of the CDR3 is TGTGCCAGCACCCAACTCCCCGGACTGGTTGCGTTCTTC.